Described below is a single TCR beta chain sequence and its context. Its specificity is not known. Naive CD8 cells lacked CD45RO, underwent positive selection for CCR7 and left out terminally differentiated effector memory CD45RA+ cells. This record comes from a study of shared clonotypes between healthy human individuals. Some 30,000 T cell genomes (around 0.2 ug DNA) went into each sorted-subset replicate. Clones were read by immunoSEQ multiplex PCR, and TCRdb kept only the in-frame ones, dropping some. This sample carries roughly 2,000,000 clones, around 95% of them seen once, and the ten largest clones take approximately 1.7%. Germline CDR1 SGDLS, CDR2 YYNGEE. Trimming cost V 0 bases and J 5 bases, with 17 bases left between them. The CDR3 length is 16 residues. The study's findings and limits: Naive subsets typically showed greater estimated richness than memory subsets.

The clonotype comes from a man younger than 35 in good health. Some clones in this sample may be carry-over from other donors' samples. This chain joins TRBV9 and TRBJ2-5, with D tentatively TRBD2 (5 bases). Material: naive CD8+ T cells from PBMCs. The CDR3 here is CASSVGWVRARETQYF. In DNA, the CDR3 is TGTGCCAGCAGCGTAGGGTGGGTGAGGGCGCGGGAGACCCAGTACTTC.